A selection of T cell receptor beta chains follows, all from one sample in a study of coeliac disease. Libraries were prepared by immunoSEQ multiplex PCR; TCRdb keeps only in-frame clonotypes and omits some of them. The table has roughly 4,100 clones, roughly 64% seen once. The sequenced material came from lymphocytes from the gut lamina propria. The receptors originated from a woman aged 30 to 39 without celiac disease. The CDR3 runs from the conserved cysteine through the conserved F or W. The D gene is left open where the match is weak. Where a row states a size, it is once, few, many or the class of an expanded clone; other rows omit it.

D gene	clone size	V gene	J gene	CDR3 DNA	CDR3 protein
-	few	TRBV21-1	TRBJ1-1	TGTGCCAGCAGCAATGGTTCGGGGAACAACACTGAAGCTTTCTTT	CASSNGSGNNTEAFF
-	-	TRBV7-2	TRBJ1-6	TGTGCCAGCAGACGAGACTCCTATAATTCACCCCTCCACTTT	CASRRDSYNSPLHF
TRBD2	-	TRBV6-6	TRBJ2-1	TGTGCCAGCAGTTCAACCGCTAGCGGGGGGTTTCATGAGCAGTTCTTC	CASSSTASGGFHEQFF
-	few	TRBV6-1	TRBJ2-3	TGTGCCAGCAGTGAATCTCTAGGGACTCCTACGCAGTATTTT	CASSESLGTPTQYF
-	-	TRBV4-1	TRBJ1-2	TGCGCCAGCAGCCGGCTCTCGCGAGCGGACTATGGCTACACCTTC	CASSRLSRADYGYTF
-	-	TRBV4-1	TRBJ2-5	TGCGCCAGCAGCCAAGAAGGAGCGAGCGCTGGAGAGACCCAGTACTTC	CASSQEGASAGETQYF
TRBD2	-	TRBV7-2	TRBJ2-7	TGTGCCAGCAGCTTATCGGTAGGGCGCGGGGGGGCCGTTGTCTACGAGCAGTACTTC	CASSLSVGRGGAVVYEQYF
-	-	TRBV11-2	TRBJ2-3	TGTGCCAGCAGGGGGGGAGATACGCAGTATTTT	CASRGGDTQYF
-	-	TRBV19	TRBJ2-4	TGTGCCAGTAGTATTTCTAGCCGGGGGGCCAAAAACATTCAGTACTTC	CASSISSRGAKNIQYF
TRBD1	few	TRBV2	TRBJ2-2	TGTGCCAGCAACACTCAGGGGGCTCAAAGGACCGGGGAGCTGTTTTTT	CASNTQGAQRTGELFF
TRBD1	-	TRBV15	TRBJ1-5	TGTGCCACCAGCGGACAGGGGGCAAGTAATCAGCCCCAGCATTTT	CATSGQGASNQPQHF
TRBD1	-	TRBV11-2	TRBJ2-7	TGTGCCAGCAGCTTAGAATGGACAGGGAGCTCCTACGAGCAGTACTTC	CASSLEWTGSSYEQYF
-	once	TRBV4-2	TRBJ2-7	TGTGCCAGCAGCCAACTAAAAGACAGATTTAGCTCCTACGAGCAGTACTTC	CASSQLKDRFSSYEQYF
TRBD2	once	TRBV19	TRBJ2-4	TGTGCCAGTAGTATTGGCCGGGGGGGAAGCGGTATGAAGGCCAAAAACATTCAGTACTTC	CASSIGRGGSGMKAKNIQYF
-	-	TRBV28	TRBJ2-7	TGTGCCAGCAGTTTGGCAGGGGGGAGGTACGAGCAGTACTTC	CASSLAGGRYEQYF
TRBD1	-	TRBV5-1	TRBJ1-1	TGCGCCAGCAGCTTCGGACACTGGGACAGCTACACTGAAGCTTTCTTT	CASSFGHWDSYTEAFF
-	-	TRBV14	TRBJ2-7	TGTGCCAGCAGCCACTCCCGCGGTTCCGAGCAGTACTTC	CASSHSRGSEQYF
-	-	TRBV7-8	TRBJ1-2	TGTGCCAGCAGCTTATCTATAGGGGACTATGGCTACACCTTC	CASSLSIGDYGYTF
TRBD1	-	TRBV5-1	TRBJ2-3	TGCGCCAGCAGCTTGGAAGGCAGGGGGCGCACAGATACGCAGTATTTT	CASSLEGRGRTDTQYF
TRBD2	once	TRBV29-1	TRBJ2-3	TGCAGCGTGAGGACTAGCGGGGGATCGGATACGCAGTATTTT	CSVRTSGGSDTQYF
TRBD2	-	TRBV2	TRBJ2-7	TGTGCCAGCAGTGAAAAACTAGCGGGGAGGCACGAGCAGTACTTC	CASSEKLAGRHEQYF